Listed here are 10 T cell receptor beta chains from one sample, sequenced in a study of spatial heterogeneity in lung cancer. Study observations and caveats: Tracking of tumor mutation counts was seen in expanded intratumoral alpha and beta TCR counts.

From the 5' RACE reads, TCRdb called clonotypes with MiXCR, one entry per CDR3 protein. The sample has fewer than 11,000 distinct CDR3 sequences, 8% seen once. Their target antigens are unknown. Noted time point: sample taken at primary tumor resection. Material: lung tumor tissue, obtained at surgery. The source is a male donor with early-stage non-small cell lung cancer.

This clonotype showed up many times. The gene calls are TRBV28 and TRBJ1-1; D may be TRBD1 (6 bases). CDR3 length: 15 amino acids. CDR1 and CDR2 (germline): MDHEN, SYDVKM. V lost 6 bases and J 2 bases, leaving 16 bases between the germline ends. CDR3 loop: CASRSPGQANTEAFF. The CDR3 coding sequence is TGTGCCAGCAGATCACCGGGACAAGCCAACACTGAAGCTTTCTTT.

Ten or more counts support this clonotype. The V gene is TRBV27, the J gene TRBJ2-7, with D possibly being TRBD1 (5 bases). V gave up 6 bases and J gave up 5 bases, with 11 bases separating them. Per germline, CDR1 MNHEY and CDR2 SMNVEV (reference sequence). This CDR3 contains 12 residues. In DNA form, the CDR3 reads TGTGCCAGCAGCCAGGGAAGTCACGAGCAGTACTTC. Its translation is CASSQGSHEQYF.

The table lists this clonotype with many counts. V usage is TRBV6-1 and J usage is TRBJ2-2; D may match TRBD1 or TRBD2 (5 bases each). The CDR3 has 15 residues. From germline, CDR1 is MNHNS and CDR2 SASEGT. Deletions cut 6 bases from V and 0 bases from J, with 11 bases between. The CDR3 region has the DNA TGTGCCAGCAGCCGAGGGGCGACGAACACCGGGGAGCTGTTTTTT. Its protein product is CASSRGATNTGELFF.

This clonotype has at least ten counts. The chain carries TRBV15 and TRBJ2-1, with TRBD2 identical over 12 bases. This CDR3 is built from 15 residues. V gave up 11 bases and J gave up 6 bases; unmatched junction bases: 11. Per the germline V gene, CDR1 is LNHNV and CDR2 is YYDKDF (reference sequence). The CDR3 DNA reads as TGTGCCGCCGGACTAGCGGGACTCCCCACCAATGAGCAGTTCTTC. Translating gives CAAGLAGLPTNEQFF.

This clonotype is classed as medium-sized. The CDR3 protein is CASSPRTGSTYEQYF. The CDR3 DNA follows: TGTGCCAGCAGCCCCCGGACAGGGAGCACCTACGAGCAGTACTTC. This chain connects TRBV7-8 to TRBJ2-7; 8 bases are shared with TRBD1. Germline loops: CDR1 SGHVS, CDR2 FQNEAQ. CDR3 size: 15 residues. Trimming took 5 bases from V and 2 from J; bases not matched to a gene: 8.

This clonotype was recorded at least ten times. V gene TRBV7-2 combines with J gene TRBJ2-2; D gene ambiguous. The germline V and J ends were trimmed by 2 bases and 4 bases, with 11 bases remaining between them. Germline loops: CDR1 SGHTA, CDR2 FQGNSA. This CDR3 spans 15 amino acids. CDR3 amino acids: CASSLLRLTTGELFF. CDR3 sequence (DNA): TGTGCCAGCAGCTTACTTAGGTTAACCACCGGGGAGCTGTTTTTT.

At least ten counts were recorded for this clonotype. V and J are TRBV5-4 and TRBJ2-2, with D hard to call. There are 13 residues in the CDR3. Germline V gene sequence: CDR1 SGHNT, CDR2 YYREEE (reference sequence). V gave up 0 bases and J gave up 5 bases, with 5 bases separating them. The CDR3 is CASSLGGTGELFF. CDR3 sequence (DNA): TGTGCCAGCAGCTTGGGGGGTACCGGGGAGCTGTTTTTT.

By proportion, this clonotype is medium-sized. The chain combines TRBV2 with TRBJ1-6; D not certain. CDR3 length: 15 amino acids. Trimming left V 5 bases short and J 6 bases short, with 14 bases between. Germline V gene sequence: CDR1 SNHLY, CDR2 FYNNEI. CDR3 loop: CASSPGIPVNSPLHF. CDR3 in DNA: TGTGCCAGCAGTCCCGGGATACCGGTTAATTCACCCCTCCACTTT.

This clonotype appeared a few times. V is TRBV7-2 and J is TRBJ2-5; TRBD2 matches at 8 bases. Germline CDR1 SGHTA, CDR2 FQGNSA. CDR3 size: 14 residues. V shed 4 bases, J shed 5 bases, and the junction held 6 bases outside the gene matches. This CDR3 is CASSWDSGGETQYF. As DNA, the CDR3 is TGTGCCAGCAGCTGGGACTCGGGGGGGGAGACCCAGTACTTC.

The chain uses TRBV10-3 and TRBJ1-6; D is uncertain. This CDR3 has 12 residues. Germline loops: CDR1 ENHRY, CDR2 SYGVKD. Trimming stripped 6 bases from V and 7 bases from J, with 7 bases between. The CDR3 DNA is TGTGCCATCAGGAGCGACAATTCACCCCTCCACTTT. This encodes CAIRSDNSPLHF.